This T cell receptor beta chain is drawn from a study of T cell responses to AZD1222 COVID-19 vaccine. Per the germline V gene, CDR1 is SGHRS and CDR2 is YFSETQ. V gave up 2 bases and J gave up 8 bases, with 14 bases separating them. The CDR3 totals 14 residues. Some clones are missing from TCRdb's copy, which holds only in-frame ones; the method was immunoSEQ multiplex PCR. This sample yields approximately 130,000 clones, of which 90% are seen a single time; around 6.9% belongs to the top ten. The origin of this receptor is an adult in good health. The genes are TRBV5-1 and TRBJ2-1; D possibly corresponds to TRBD2 (5 bases). Here the sequenced sample was peripheral blood, taken on day 0 of AZD1222 vaccination. The CDR3 DNA follows: TGCGCCAGCAGCTTTCTACTAGGAGGCGATGAGCAGTTCTTC. Translated, it gives CASSFLLGGDEQFF.